These 4 T cell receptor beta chains were sequenced from one sample in a study of siplizumab effects on memory and regulatory T cells. The protocol was immunoSEQ multiplex PCR, while the TCRdb copy is restricted to in-frame clones and leaves out a portion. Altogether roughly 62,000 clones are present, approximately 93% being singletons, with the ten largest covering about 40%. Sequencing input: CD8+ T cells sorted from blood. These TCRs come from a human donor in good health.

The genes are TRBV10-1 and TRBJ2-2; D is perhaps TRBD1 (5 bases). The CDR3 runs 12 residues. The germline gives CDR1 WNHNN, CDR2 SYGVQD (reference sequence). V gave up 4 bases and J gave up 7 bases, with 7 bases separating them. Written as DNA, the CDR3 is TGCGCCAGCAGTGTGACAGTCGGGGAGCTGTTTTTT. Its translation is CASSVTVGELFF.

The chain recombines TRBV19 with TRBJ2-7; a possible D gene is TRBD2 (5 bases). V was pared by 5 bases and J by 1 base, with 12 bases between. CDR3 length: 14 amino acids. Germline V gene lookup returns CDR1 LNHDA and CDR2 SQIVND (reference sequence). Here the CDR3 DNA reads TGTGCCAGTAGTGAGGGCTTTAGGTCCTACGAGCAGTACTTC. As protein: CASSEGFRSYEQYF.

The rearrangement links TRBV28 to TRBJ1-5; D gene ambiguous. The ends were cut back, 8 bases at V and 12 bases at J, with 8 bases in the middle. CDR1 MDHEN and CDR2 SYDVKM come from the germline V gene. The CDR3 has 9 residues. The CDR3 protein is CASGYFQHF. The CDR3 nucleotides read TGTGCCAGCGGGTATTTCCAGCATTTT. The whole variable domain, filled in from reference TRBV28 and TRBJ1-5, reads DVKVTQSSRYLVKRTGEKVFLECVQDMDHENMFWYRQDPGLGLRLIYFSYDVKMKEKGDIPEGYSVSREKKERFSLILESASTNQTSMYLCASGYFQHFGDGTRLSIL.

The chain joins TRBV29-1 to TRBJ2-7; 7 positions agree with TRBD1. The CDR3 is 13 amino acids. Trimming at V came to 7 bases and at J to 0 bases, leaving 6 bases not matched to a gene. Germline CDR1 and CDR2: SQVTM and ANQGSEA. CDR3 coding DNA: TGCAGCGCAAGGACAGGCCGCTCCTACGAGCAGTACTTC. Translating gives CSARTGRSYEQYF.